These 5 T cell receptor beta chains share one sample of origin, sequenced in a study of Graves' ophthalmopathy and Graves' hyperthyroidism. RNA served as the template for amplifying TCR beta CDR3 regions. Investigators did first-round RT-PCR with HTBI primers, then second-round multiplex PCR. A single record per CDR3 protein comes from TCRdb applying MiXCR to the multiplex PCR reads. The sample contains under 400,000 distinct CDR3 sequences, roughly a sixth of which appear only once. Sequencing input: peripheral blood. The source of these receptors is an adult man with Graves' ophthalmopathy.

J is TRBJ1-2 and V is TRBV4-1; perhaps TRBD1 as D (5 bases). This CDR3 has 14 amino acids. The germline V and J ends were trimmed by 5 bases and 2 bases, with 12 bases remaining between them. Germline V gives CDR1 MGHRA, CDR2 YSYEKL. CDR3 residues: CASSGDPLNYGYTF. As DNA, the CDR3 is TGCGCCAGCAGCGGGGACCCCTTAAACTATGGCTACACCTTC.

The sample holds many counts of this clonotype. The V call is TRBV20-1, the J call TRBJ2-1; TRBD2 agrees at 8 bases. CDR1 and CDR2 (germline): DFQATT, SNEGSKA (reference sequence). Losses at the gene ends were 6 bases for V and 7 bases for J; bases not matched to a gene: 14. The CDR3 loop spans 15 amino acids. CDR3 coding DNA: TGCAGTGCCCCTCTTTCGAGCGGGGGCATGAATGAGCAGTTCTTC. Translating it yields CSAPLSSGGMNEQFF.

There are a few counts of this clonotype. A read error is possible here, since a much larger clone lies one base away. DNA of the CDR3: TGTGCCTGGAGCGGGTTATGGGGCGGGGAGCTGTTTTTT. As protein: CAWSGLWGGELFF. J is TRBJ2-2 and V is TRBV30; no definite D call. CDR3 length: 13 amino acids. The V and J ends lost 3 bases and 7 bases respectively, with 12 bases between them. CDR1 GTSNPN and CDR2 SVGIG come from the germline V gene (reference sequence).

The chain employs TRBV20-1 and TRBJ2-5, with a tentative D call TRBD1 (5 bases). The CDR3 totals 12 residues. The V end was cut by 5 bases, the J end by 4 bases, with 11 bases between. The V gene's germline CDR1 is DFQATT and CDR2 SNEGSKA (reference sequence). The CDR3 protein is CSADLRGETQYF. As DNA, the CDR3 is TGCAGTGCTGACCTAAGGGGAGAGACCCAGTACTTC.

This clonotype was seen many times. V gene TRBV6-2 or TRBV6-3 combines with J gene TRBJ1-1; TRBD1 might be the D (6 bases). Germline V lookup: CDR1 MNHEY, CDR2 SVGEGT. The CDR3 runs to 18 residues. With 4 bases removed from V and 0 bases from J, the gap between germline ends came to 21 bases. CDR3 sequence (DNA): TGTGCCAGCAGTTCCCCGCCTGACAGGCCGTACATGAACACTGAAGCTTTCTTT. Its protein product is CASSSPPDRPYMNTEAFF.